One sample yielded the 25 T cell receptor beta chains listed below, sequenced in a study of blood T cell repertoires in COVID-19 (TCRdb year 2020). The library was generated by the immunoSEQ multiplex PCR assay. Not all clones reach the TCRdb copy of this immuneACCESS table, which keeps in-frame sequences only. Checked studies attribute under half of the gap to unresolved V genes and leave the rest unexplained. This sample holds approximately 51,000 clones; 85% to 90% were observed only once. The top ten clones comprise 5% to 6% of the sample. The sample comprised peripheral blood. The receptors derive from a man aged 35-49 years with active COVID-19.

This clone appeared once. This chain joins TRBV9 and TRBJ2-1, with TRBD2 identical over 10 bases. The germline V gene has CDR1 SGDLS and CDR2 YYNGEE. V lost 7 bases to trimming and J lost 1 base; unmatched junction nucleotides: 5. The CDR3 spans 15 residues. The CDR3 protein is CASGGLAESYNEQFF. CDR3 in DNA: TGTGCCAGCGGCGGACTAGCGGAATCCTACAATGAGCAGTTCTTC. The variable domain in full, with the rest retrieved from reference TRBV9 and TRBJ2-1, is DSGVTQTPKHLITATGQRVTLRCSPRSGDLSVYWYQQSLDQGLQFLIQYYNGEERAKGNILERFSAQQFPDLHSELNLSSLELGDSALYFCASGGLAESYNEQFFGPGTRLTVL.

In this sample, this clone turned up a few times. The genes are TRBV21-1 and TRBJ2-7; no DNA check was done on the table's D call, TRBD1. TRBV21-1 is a recognized pseudogene. This CDR3 has 15 amino acids. The DNA of the CDR3 is TGTGCCAGCAGCAAAAGGCCAGGGCCTCGATACGAGCAGTACTTC. Its protein product is CASSKRPGPRYEQYF.

This clone was observed a single time. This chain uses TRBV5-5 with TRBJ2-1; TRBD2 aligns across 9 bases. The CDR3 sequence is 17 residues long. Germline CDR1 reads SGHKS; CDR2 reads YYEKEE (reference sequence). J gave up 0 bases and V 4 bases, and 8 bases lay outside the gene matches. CDR3 loop: CASSRLAEGSSYNEQFF. In nucleotides, the CDR3 is TGTGCCAGCAGCCGACTAGCGGAGGGAAGCTCCTACAATGAGCAGTTCTTC.

V usage is TRBV4-1 and J usage is TRBJ2-7; the match to TRBD2 covers 13 bases. Looked up from germline, CDR1 is MGHRA and CDR2 is YSYEKL. This CDR3 region has 20 residues. The V gene end was trimmed by 4 bases and the J gene end by 7 bases; junction bases not matched to a gene: 22. CDR3: CASSRQRGQDWTSGSYEQYF. The CDR3 nucleotides read TGCGCCAGCAGCCGCCAAAGGGGGCAGGACTGGACTAGCGGGAGTTATGAGCAGTACTTC.

This rearrangement joins TRBV7-8 to TRBJ2-1; tentative D call: TRBD2 (5 bases). CDR1 and CDR2 from the germline V gene are SGHVS and FQNEAQ. Between the trimmed V and J ends, which lost 6 bases and 8 bases, there was a span of 26 bases. This CDR3 has 17 residues. CDR3 sequence (DNA): TGTGCCAGCAGACACCAATCTCCGGGAACCAGTGGCGATGAGCAGTTCTTC. Residues: CASRHQSPGTSGDEQFF.

This chain connects TRBV7-6 to TRBJ2-2, with TRBD1 matching 9 bases. The CDR3 has 15 residues. Germline trimming cut 5 bases from V and 5 bases from J; bases unmatched to any gene: 6. Looked up from germline, CDR1 is SGHVS and CDR2 is FNYEAQ. The DNA for the CDR3 is TGTGCCAGCAGCCCTTTGGGACAGGGTACCGGGGAGCTGTTTTTT. Protein: CASSPLGQGTGELFF.

This chain joins TRBV6-5 and TRBJ2-1, with no clear D. Germline assignment: CDR1 MNHEY and CDR2 SVGAGI. Trimming removed 2 bases from V and 3 bases from J, with 14 bases in between. The CDR3 has 16 amino acids. The CDR3 protein is CASSYVQTLLYNEQFF. DNA for the CDR3: TGTGCCAGCAGTTACGTACAGACCCTACTCTACAATGAGCAGTTCTTC.

The J gene is TRBJ1-2, the V gene TRBV29-1; unclear D gene. Germline values: CDR1 SQVTM, CDR2 ANQGSEA. CDR3 length equals 12 residues. With 7 bases removed from V and 3 bases from J, the gap between germline ends came to 12 bases. DNA of the CDR3: TGCAGCGCCCGACATAGTGACTATGGCTACACCTTC. Translated: CSARHSDYGYTF.

The chain joins TRBV7-9 to TRBJ2-7; 12 bases are a match to TRBD1. With 5 bases clipped from V and 6 bases from J, the junction kept 8 bases outside the gene matches. Germline V gene data show CDR1 as SEHNR and CDR2 as FQNEAQ (reference sequence). This CDR3 comprises 15 residues. This CDR3 is CASSTWDRGPGEQYF. In DNA, the CDR3 is TGTGCCAGCAGCACCTGGGACAGGGGGCCGGGCGAGCAGTACTTC.

V usage is TRBV28 and J usage is TRBJ1-1; the D is unclear. The germline V gene encodes CDR1 MDHEN and CDR2 SYDVKM. The CDR3 consists of 14 residues. Trimming removed 5 bases at V and 2 bases at J, with 12 bases between. CDR3 sequence reads: CASSPGLINTEAFF. DNA for the CDR3: TGTGCCAGCAGTCCAGGACTGATAAACACTGAAGCTTTCTTT.

The chain carries TRBV28 and TRBJ1-1; D is undetermined. The V end was cut by 1 base, the J end by 0 bases, with 6 bases between. The CDR3 sequence is 14 residues long. The V gene's germline CDR1 is MDHEN and CDR2 SYDVKM. The CDR3 nucleotides read TGTGCCAGCAGTTTATTCGGGATGAACACTGAAGCTTTCTTT. Translation: CASSLFGMNTEAFF.

The CDR3 is CASSVAPFRAGANVLTF. CDR3 sequence (DNA): TGTGCCAGCAGCGTAGCTCCATTTCGGGCTGGGGCCAACGTCCTGACTTTC. V and J are TRBV9 and TRBJ2-6; unclear D gene. V lost 0 bases, J lost 2 bases, and 12 bases lay in between. The CDR3 consists of 17 residues. Germline V gene sequence: CDR1 SGDLS, CDR2 YYNGEE.

This clone was picked up one time. The chain uses TRBV29-1 and TRBJ2-7; 7 bases match TRBD2. Trimming at V came to 6 bases and at J to 4 bases, leaving 9 bases not matched to a gene. The CDR3 loop spans 13 amino acids. Per the germline V gene, CDR1 is SQVTM and CDR2 is ANQGSEA. In nucleotides, the CDR3 is TGCAGCGTAGGATCCTCTAGCGGTTACGAGCAGTACTTC. Its protein is CSVGSSSGYEQYF.

The rearrangement links TRBV27 to TRBJ1-1; 9 positions match TRBD1. The CDR3 is 15 amino acids. Germline values: CDR1 MNHEY, CDR2 SMNVEV (reference sequence). After removal of 6 bases from V and 2 bases from J, the junction contained 7 bases not matched to a gene. In DNA, the CDR3 is TGTGCCAGCAGGATGGACAGGGGCTTTAACACTGAAGCTTTCTTT. Amino acid sequence: CASRMDRGFNTEAFF.

The CDR3 coding sequence is TGTGCCAGCAGCTTAGTTCGGGACACAAATCAGCCCCAGCATTTT. Encoded protein: CASSLVRDTNQPQHF. The J gene is TRBJ1-5, the V gene TRBV7-8; a weak D match, TRBD1 (6 bases). This CDR3 has 15 residues. The V end was cut by 1 base, the J end by 4 bases, with 11 bases between. Germline CDR1 is SGHVS and CDR2 is FQNEAQ.

The V gene is TRBV4-1, the J gene TRBJ1-3; TRBD1 matches 7 bases. Losses at the gene ends were 2 bases for V and 0 bases for J; bases not matched to a gene: 4. Germline lookup yields CDR1 MGHRA and CDR2 YSYEKL. The CDR3 is 16 amino acids. The CDR3 loop is CASSQPDRDSGNTIYF. The CDR3 coding sequence is TGCGCCAGCAGCCAACCTGACAGGGACTCTGGAAACACCATATATTTT.

This clone was picked up a small number of times. The chain combines TRBV10-1 with TRBJ2-7; 15 positions match TRBD2. V was clipped by 2 bases and J by 3 bases; unmatched bases: 2. Germline V gene lookup returns CDR1 WNHNN and CDR2 SYGVQD (reference sequence). The CDR3 has 16 residues. CDR3 in amino acids: CASSERGLAGGYEQYF. CDR3 DNA sequence: TGCGCCAGCAGTGAGCGGGGACTAGCGGGAGGCTACGAGCAGTACTTC.

The chain carries TRBV5-1 and TRBJ2-3, with 8 bases fitting TRBD1. The V and J ends lost 3 bases and 0 bases, in that order; junction bases with no gene match: 12. The germline V gene has CDR1 SGHRS and CDR2 YFSETQ. The CDR3 is 18 amino acids. The CDR3 DNA reads as TGCGCCAGCAGCTATGCCGGGACAGGATATGTTAGCACAGATACGCAGTATTTT. It is translated as CASSYAGTGYVSTDTQYF.

The chain employs TRBV11-2 and TRBJ2-1; TRBD2 matches at 8 bases. The CDR3 loop spans 15 amino acids. V was clipped by 11 bases and J by 7 bases; unmatched bases: 16. Germline V gene lookup returns CDR1 SGHAT and CDR2 FQNNGV. CDR3 loop: CAGGGGVAGRNEQFF. The CDR3 DNA reads as TGTGCCGGAGGGGGAGGGGTAGCGGGACGGAATGAGCAGTTCTTC.

The CDR3 sequence is CASSERVTAGHF. In DNA form, the CDR3 reads TGTGCCAGCAGTGAAAGGGTGACGGCGGGCCACTTT. The chain joins TRBV6-1 to TRBJ1-6; D is unresolved. The V end was cut by 2 bases, the J end by 18 bases, with 14 bases between. CDR1 MNHNS and CDR2 SASEGT come from the germline V gene. CDR3 length: 12 amino acids.

This chain connects TRBV9 to TRBJ2-7, with TRBD2 matching over 14 bases. The V gene's germline CDR1 is SGDLS and CDR2 YYNGEE. The length of the CDR3 is 14 residues. V lost 4 bases, J lost 6 bases, and 3 bases stayed unmatched. In nucleotides, the CDR3 is TGTGCCAGCAGCTCGGGACTAGCGGGAGTCGAGCAGTACTTC. Its translation: CASSSGLAGVEQYF.

This chain uses TRBV10-3 with TRBJ2-7, with TRBD1 identical over 9 bases. CDR3 size: 14 residues. Looked up from germline, CDR1 is ENHRY and CDR2 is SYGVKD. V dropped 5 bases and J dropped 0; count of bases not matched to a gene: 2. CDR3 protein: CAISPGQGSYEQYF. The DNA of the CDR3 is TGTGCCATCAGTCCGGGACAGGGCTCCTACGAGCAGTACTTC.

V gene TRBV30 combines with J gene TRBJ2-3; D is possibly TRBD2 (6 bases). The length of the CDR3 is 11 residues. From germline, CDR1 is GTSNPN and CDR2 SVGIG (reference sequence). V lost 3 bases, J lost 10 bases, and 11 bases lay in between. The CDR3 region has the DNA TGTGCCTGGAGCGGGAGAGGGGCGCAGTATTTT. Translation gives CAWSGRGAQYF.

This clone was seen just once. The gene calls are TRBV27 and TRBJ2-7; maybe TRBD2 (6 bases). Trimming removed 3 bases at V and 4 bases at J, with 19 bases between. This CDR3 has 16 amino acids. Germline values: CDR1 MNHEY, CDR2 SMNVEV (reference sequence). The CDR3 nucleotides are TGTGCCAGCAGTTTCGCAGCACCGGGTGGAGGGTACGAGCAGTACTTC. Translated: CASSFAAPGGGYEQYF.

To note about this clone: The junction and the germline gene differ at one end; a read error may be behind it. This rearrangement joins TRBV12-3 or TRBV12-4 to TRBJ2-5; D is uncertain. The CDR3 extends over 12 amino acids. CDR3 amino acids: CASSFEVVRRDF. In DNA, the CDR3 is TGTGCCAGCAGTTTTGAGGTGGTCCGACGGGACTTC.